A selection of T cell receptor beta chains follows, all from one sample in a study of shared clonotypes between healthy human individuals. TCRdb's table, derived via immunoSEQ multiplex PCR, lists solely in-frame clones and lacks some. The sample contains more than 900,000 clones, approximately 78% of which appear only once. Source material: memory CD4+ T cells from PBMCs. The source of these receptors is a man younger than 35 in good health. Some clones in this sample may be carry-over from other donors' samples. CDR3s include the opening cysteine and the closing phenylalanine or tryptophan. Each record gives: J gene, V gene, clone size, D gene, CDR3 protein, CDR3 DNA. The D gene is left open where the match is weak. Size tells how often a clone was seen (once, few, many) or the class of an expanded clone, and some rows leave it out.

>TRBJ2-3|TRBV28|NA|TRBD2
CASRRSGTSGSYF
TGTGCCAGCAGGCGGTCAGGGACTAGCGGGAGTTATTTT
>TRBJ1-4|TRBV18|NA|TRBD1
CASSLTGTENEKLFF
TGTGCCAGCTCACTAACCGGGACAGAGAATGAAAAACTGTTTTTT
>TRBJ1-2|TRBV5-6|NA|NA
CASSLLQGSYGYTF
TGTGCCAGCAGCTTGTTACAGGGTTCCTATGGCTACACCTTC
>TRBJ2-2|TRBV5-1|few|TRBD2
CASSPDGTSGTGELFF
TGCGCCAGCAGCCCGGACGGGACTAGCGGGACCGGGGAGCTGTTTTTT
>TRBJ2-3|TRBV14|NA|TRBD2
CASSRTSGRSSDTQYF
TGTGCCAGCAGCCGGACTAGCGGGAGATCATCAGATACGCAGTATTTT
>TRBJ1-2|TRBV7-9|NA|NA
CASSTASYGYTF
TGTGCCAGCAGCACAGCGAGCTATGGCTACACCTTC
>TRBJ2-5|TRBV29-1|NA|TRBD1
CSVSGTGQVTQYF
TGCAGCGTCTCCGGGACAGGGCAGGTGACCCAGTACTTC
>TRBJ2-7|TRBV28|NA|NA
CASSFDGSSSYEQYF
TGTGCCAGCAGTTTTGACGGGAGCAGCTCCTACGAGCAGTACTTC
>TRBJ2-7|TRBV6-5|once|NA
CASRRDGAYEQYF
TGTGCCAGCAGGCGGGACGGAGCCTACGAGCAGTACTTC
>TRBJ1-2|TRBV27|NA|NA
CASSRGTTANYGYTF
TGTGCCAGCAGCCGAGGGACGACTGCTAACTATGGCTACACCTTC
>TRBJ2-5|TRBV5-6|NA|NA
CASSLDSYQETQYF
TGTGCCAGCAGCTTGGATTCGTACCAAGAGACCCAGTACTTC
>TRBJ1-4|TRBV28|NA|TRBD1
CASSETGGGEKLFF
TGTGCCAGCAGTGAGACAGGGGGAGGTGAAAAACTGTTTTTT
>TRBJ2-1|TRBV27|NA|TRBD1
CASSSRGQGYNEQFF
TGTGCCAGCAGTTCGAGAGGACAGGGGTACAATGAGCAGTTCTTC
>TRBJ2-3|TRBV29-1|NA|NA
CSVRRTTDTQYF
TGCAGCGTTCGGCGGACCACAGATACGCAGTATTTT
>TRBJ2-7|TRBV18|once|NA
CASSTRDIGGGTLGYEQYF
TGTGCCAGCTCGACACGCGACATCGGTGGGGGAACTCTGGGCTACGAGCAGTACTTC
>TRBJ1-3|TRBV7-9|NA|NA
CASSLGGNTIYF
TGTGCCAGCAGCTTAGGTGGAAACACCATATATTTT
>TRBJ1-5|TRBV30|NA|NA
CAWSALLGSNQPQRF
TGTGCCTGGAGCGCACTTTTGGGATCCAATCAGCCCCAGCGTTTT
>TRBJ2-5|TRBV5-4|NA|TRBD2
CASSLLLAGGETQYF
TGTGCCAGCAGCTTGTTACTAGCGGGAGGGGAGACCCAGTACTTC
>TRBJ2-7|TRBV30|few|NA
CAWRNREYEQYF
TGTGCCTGGAGGAATCGGGAGTACGAGCAGTACTTC
>TRBJ2-2|TRBV27|NA|NA
CASRMAPQAGELFF
TGTGCCAGCAGAATGGCCCCCCAGGCCGGGGAGCTGTTTTTT
>TRBJ1-2|TRBV11-2|NA|TRBD1
CASSSSRQGDGYTF
TGTGCCAGCAGCTCATCCAGACAGGGCGATGGCTACACCTTC
>TRBJ1-5|TRBV5-6|few|NA
CASSVSRGGVVNQPQHF
TGTGCCAGCAGCGTTAGCAGGGGAGGGGTAGTGAATCAGCCCCAGCATTTT
>TRBJ1-1|TRBV6-6|once|NA
CASSYEENTEAFF
TGTGCCAGCAGTTACGAAGAGAACACTGAAGCTTTCTTT
>TRBJ2-7|TRBV19|NA|NA
CASSKEGRYEQYF
TGTGCCAGTAGTAAGGAAGGGCGCTACGAGCAGTACTTC
>TRBJ2-5|TRBV15|NA|NA
CATSRDSGWGETQYF
TGTGCCACCAGCAGAGACTCGGGGTGGGGAGAGACCCAGTACTTC
>TRBJ2-3|TRBV20-1|NA|NA
CSAVGGLPQYF
TGCAGTGCTGTTGGTGGCCTTCCACAGTATTTT